The text below deals with one T cell receptor beta chain. This clone was observed once. Which antigen it targets is not known. Base qualities are not at hand, and no much larger clone is one base apart. This record comes from a study of OX40 agonist ivuxolimab in advanced cancers. Background for the entire study: Ivuxolimab, which targeted the costimulatory receptor OX40 (CD134), was an agonistic, fully human IgG2 monoclonal antibody. Intravenous ivuxolimab was administered to patients every 2 weeks at six dose levels: 0.01, 0.1, 0.3, 1.5, 3 and 10 mg/kg. Among the 52 dose-escalation patients, around 20 had hepatocellular carcinoma, approximately 15 melanoma, 9 renal cell carcinoma and 9 head and neck cancer. A male proportion of approximately 83% and a mean age of about 60 years, ranging from about 20 to 85, were recorded for the dose-escalation cohort. Patients were allowed to have had prior anti-PD-1, anti-PD-L1 or anti-CTLA-4 therapy, and approximately 41% of the dose-escalation patients had previously received checkpoint inhibitors. Partial responses occurred in three dose-escalation patients: two with cutaneous melanoma and one with hepatocellular carcinoma. Peripheral TCRbeta sequencing was intended to test whether TCR sequence diversity was altered and clonal T-cell expansion was caused by ivuxolimab. The monotherapy dose-escalation portion (N ≈ 52 patients) of the phase I ivuxolimab trial is reported in the paper.

V is pared back by 4 bases and J by 5 bases, with 12 bases lying between the germline termini. The CDR3 contains 14 residues, cysteine and phenylalanine counted. Here the CDR3 DNA is all that survives: 42 bases in frame from base 1. Per the germline V gene, SGHRS is the CDR1 and YFSETQ is the CDR2. The research as a whole found: In the 0.1-3.0 mg/kg groups, partial responders were among the patients with the lowest normalized peripheral clonal expansion, particularly in CD8+ T cells. After ivuxolimab, expanded clones were on average more numerous among CD8+ T cells than among CD4+ T cells. Antigen specificity was not determined for the clonally expanded peripheral T cells. Low levels of normalized T-cell clonal expansion were also seen in some patients who did not respond. Clonal expansion of both CD4+ and CD8+ blood T cells was observed from baseline to week 6 at doses 0.1 to 3.0 mg/kg.

Patients with a history of autoimmune disease or receiving systemic immunosuppression were excluded from the trial. Peripheral blood for TCR sequencing was drawn from every dose cohort at baseline, at cycle 4 day 1 and at cycle 7 day 1. Samples came from an open-label, multicenter, first-in-human phase I dose-escalation trial of ivuxolimab. Adults with locally advanced or metastatic head and neck squamous cell, hepatocellular, melanoma or renal cell carcinoma were enrolled in the trial. CD4+ and CD8+ T cells were sorted separately from peripheral blood before TCR sequencing. For sequencing of the TCRbeta CDR3 region, genomic DNA was extracted from the sorted cells. TCRbeta CDR3 regions were sequenced using the immunoSEQ Assay. TCRdb provides this immuneACCESS table in a form limited to in-frame rearrangements. Some clones are lacking; in checked studies, under half of them reflect an unresolved V gene, and why the rest are absent is not known. This sample is represented by 74,000 or so clones; about 85% of them were singletons. The top ten constitute 2% to 2.5% of the sample.

Recombination joined TRBV5-1 with TRBJ2-2; the D gene is tentatively TRBD1 or TRBD2, each matching 5 bases. The starting material was CD4+ or CD8+ T cells sorted from blood, obtained in a trial of the OX40 agonist ivuxolimab. The receptor was isolated from an adult with an advanced solid tumor such as melanoma, head and neck, liver or kidney cancer. The sequence in DNA is TGCGCCAGCAGCCGGGAAGGGGTGACCGGGGAGCTGTTTTTT. The encoded protein is CASSREGVTGELFF.